Described below is a single T cell receptor beta chain sequence and its context. These data originate in a study of shared clonotypes between healthy human individuals. Healthy HIV-negative adults without recent acute infections or vaccinations served as donors. Into CD45RA+ naive and CD45RA-negative memory subsets, the CD4+ cells were split. Assay runs were performed at deep level. Only in-frame clones appear in the TCRdb table, and some are missing; sequencing was by immunoSEQ multiplex PCR. The table includes approximately 2,300,000 clones, around 93% detected once. Germline CDR1 reads SGHDN; CDR2 reads FVKESK. The CDR3 is made up of 11 amino acids. The germline V and J ends were trimmed by 4 bases and 8 bases, with 6 bases remaining between them.

The rearrangement links TRBV14 to TRBJ2-1; D remains unclear. The receptor's source is a man between 18 and 29 years old in good health. Some clones in this sample may be carry-over from other donors' samples. The sequenced sample was naive CD4+ T cells from PBMCs. The subset: CD45RA+ positively selected. CDR3 sequence (DNA): TGTGCCAGCAGCCGGGCGGATGAGCAGTTCTTC. This translates into CASSRADEQFF. Full variable domain (missing parts from reference TRBV14 and TRBJ2-1): EAGVTQFPSHSVIEKGQTVTLRCDPISGHDNLYWYRRVMGKEIKFLLHFVKESKQDESGMPNNRFLAERTGGTYSTLKVQPAELEDSGVYFCASSRADEQFFGPGTRLTVL.